This T cell receptor beta chain was obtained from a study of blood T cell repertoires in COVID-19. Assay: immunoSEQ multiplex PCR; the TCRdb copy retains only in-frame clones and omits some. This table has approximately 220,000 clones, roughly 84% appearing once. For recovered donors of Cohort 3, there were two negative PCRs, clearance, or symptom resolution. Germline CDR1 is MGHRA and CDR2 is YSYEKL. The CDR3 consists of 15 residues. V lost 0 bases and J lost 1, with 8 bases in between. Sequenced material: PBMCs or T cells enriched from blood (not recorded which). The source of this sequence is a woman between 40 and 50 years old who had recovered from COVID-19. This rearrangement joins TRBV4-1 to TRBJ2-3; tentative D call: TRBD2 (5 bases). The DNA of the CDR3 is TGCGCCAGCAGCCAAGATCCCGGGGGCACAGATACGCAGTATTTT. Amino acid sequence: CASSQDPGGTDTQYF.